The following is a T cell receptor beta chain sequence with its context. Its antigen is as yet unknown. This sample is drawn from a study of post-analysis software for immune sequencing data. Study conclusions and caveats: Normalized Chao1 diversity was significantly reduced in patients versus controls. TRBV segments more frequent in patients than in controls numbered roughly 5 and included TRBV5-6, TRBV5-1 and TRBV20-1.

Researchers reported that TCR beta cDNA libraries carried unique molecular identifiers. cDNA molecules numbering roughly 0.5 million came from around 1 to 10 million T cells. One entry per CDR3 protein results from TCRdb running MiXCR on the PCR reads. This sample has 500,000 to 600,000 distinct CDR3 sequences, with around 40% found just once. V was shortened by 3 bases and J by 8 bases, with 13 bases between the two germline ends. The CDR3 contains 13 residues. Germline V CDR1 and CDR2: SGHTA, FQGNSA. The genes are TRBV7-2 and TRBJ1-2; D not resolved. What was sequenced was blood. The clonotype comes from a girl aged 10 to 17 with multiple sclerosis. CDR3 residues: CASSLGPTGGYTF. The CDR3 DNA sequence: TGTGCCAGCAGCTTGGGCCCCACGGGAGGCTACACCTTC. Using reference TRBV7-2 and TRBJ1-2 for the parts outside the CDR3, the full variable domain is GAGVSQSPSNKVTEKGKDVELRCDPISGHTALYWYRQSLGQGLEFLIYFQGNSAPDKSGLPSDRFSAERTGGSVSTLTIQRTQQEDSAVYLCASSLGPTGGYTFGSGTRLTVV.